This is a list of T cell receptor beta chains from one sample in a study of post-analysis software for immune sequencing data. TCRdb re-called the PCR reads through MiXCR, storing one row per CDR3 protein. The sample includes roughly 730,000 distinct CDR3 sequences, 25% to 30% seen only once; the top ten take roughly 0.57%. Sequenced input: blood. These receptors originate from a girl aged 5 to 17 with multiple sclerosis. Each CDR3 is given with its conserved first and last residue. Each record gives: D gene, clone size, V gene, J gene, CDR3 DNA, CDR3 protein. A D gene is named only where the DNA matches it firmly. Clone size is stated in some rows and not others, as once, few, many or a class when expanded.

>TRBD2|few|TRBV7-7|TRBJ2-1
TGTGCCAGCAGCTTAACTAGCGGTTTAGGGAATGAGCAGTTCTTC
CASSLTSGLGNEQFF
>TRBD1|few|TRBV3-1|TRBJ1-2
TGTGCCAGCAGCCACCGGGGACAGGGAACTAATGGCTACACCTTC
CASSHRGQGTNGYTF
>.|once|TRBV20-1|TRBJ1-4
TGCAGTGCTAGAGAAGGGGGTGCGTGGGAAAAACTGTTTTTT
CSAREGGAWEKLFF
>TRBD1|many|TRBV20-1|TRBJ2-1
TGCAGTGCCCGACAGGGGACTGAGCAGTTCTTC
CSARQGTEQFF
>.|few|TRBV14|TRBJ2-7
TGTGCCAGCAGCCGTGCAGGGGTGTGGGAGCAGTACTTC
CASSRAGVWEQYF
>TRBD2|few|TRBV29-1|TRBJ2-1
TGCAGCGTCAAGAGCGGGGGGGCCGGGAATGAGCAGTTCTTC
CSVKSGGAGNEQFF
>.|few|TRBV7-8|TRBJ1-6
TGTGCCAGCAGCTTAGCGAGCTCAAATTCACCCCTCCACTTT
CASSLASSNSPLHF
>TRBD2|few|TRBV12-3/TRBV12-4|TRBJ2-1
TGTGCCAGCAGTTCCCCACTAGCGGGAGGGAACAATGAGCAGTTCTTC
CASSSPLAGGNNEQFF
>.|.|TRBV10-3|TRBJ2-1
TGTGCCATCAGTGAGTCGCGGCGGGCTGGGGATGAGCAGTTCTTC
CAISESRRAGDEQFF
>.|few|TRBV4-3|TRBJ1-6
TGCGCCAGCAGCCAAGACTACGGGAGCTCCTATAATTCACCCCTCCACTTT
CASSQDYGSSYNSPLHF
>TRBD1|few|TRBV20-1|TRBJ1-2
TGCAGTGGGATTGGGACAGGGGAGGGCTATGGCTACACCTTC
CSGIGTGEGYGYTF
>TRBD2|.|TRBV5-1|TRBJ2-1
TGCGCCAGCAGCCCCGGGGCTAGCGGGGGCAATGAGCAGTTCTTC
CASSPGASGGNEQFF
>.|once|TRBV2|TRBJ2-3
TGTGCCAGCAGTGTAATACGTATCCCGCAGTATTTT
CASSVIRIPQYF
>.|.|TRBV18|TRBJ2-5
TGTGCCAGCTCACTTCAGGGCCTGAAGACCCAGTACTTC
CASSLQGLKTQYF
>.|.|TRBV6-1|TRBJ2-7
TGTGCCAGCAGTGAAGTTCGGAATGTCCAAATCTACGAGCAGTACTTC
CASSEVRNVQIYEQYF
>TRBD1|once|TRBV7-2|TRBJ1-1
TGTGCCAGCAGCCGACAGGGGGGGAACACTGAAGCTTTCTTT
CASSRQGGNTEAFF
>.|.|TRBV2|TRBJ2-3
TGTGCCAGCAGTGATCTCTATCAGGGTTTCGCCACAGATACGCAGTATTTT
CASSDLYQGFATDTQYF
>TRBD1|.|TRBV12-3/TRBV12-4|TRBJ1-6
TGTGCCAGCAGTTCCGACAGGGGAGACTCACCCCTCCACTTT
CASSSDRGDSPLHF
>TRBD2|.|TRBV6-1|TRBJ2-7
TGTGCCAGCAAGGGATCGTCCGGGACTAGCGGGAGGGCCTTTCACGAGCAGTACTTC
CASKGSSGTSGRAFHEQYF
>TRBD2|.|TRBV12-3/TRBV12-4|TRBJ2-1
TGTGCCAGCAGTCCTGACCCTAGCGGTATGGGGAATGAGCAGTTCTTC
CASSPDPSGMGNEQFF
>.|few|TRBV12-3/TRBV12-4|TRBJ2-5
TGTGCCAGCCTTCGGACGGATCGAGGGAGGCAAGAGACCCAGTACTTC
CASLRTDRGRQETQYF
>.|few|TRBV6-2/TRBV6-3|TRBJ2-7
TGTGCCAGCAGTTACGATCTGAGCGGATACGAGCAGTACTTC
CASSYDLSGYEQYF
>.|few|TRBV29-1|TRBJ2-7
TGCAGCGTCGATGGGGGGAACGAGCAGTACTTC
CSVDGGNEQYF
>TRBD2|few|TRBV6-6|TRBJ2-3
TGTGCCAGCAGTTACGGGTCGGGAGGCAACACAGATACGCAGTATTTT
CASSYGSGGNTDTQYF
>.|few|TRBV29-1|TRBJ2-7
TGCAGCGTGCCTTTCAATCGTGGAGGGCTCTACGAGCAGTACTTC
CSVPFNRGGLYEQYF
>TRBD1|.|TRBV9|TRBJ1-5
TGTGCCAGCAGCTCCGGACGGACCAGGGGGCAGCCCCAGCATTTT
CASSSGRTRGQPQHF
>.|few|TRBV7-8|TRBJ2-7
TGTGCCAGCAGCTTAGGCACATATGACACCTACGAGCAGTACTTC
CASSLGTYDTYEQYF
>.|.|TRBV7-2|TRBJ2-1
TGTGCCAGCAGCTTATCGTCGGGATGGGGCAATGAGCAGTTCTTC
CASSLSSGWGNEQFF
>.|.|TRBV10-3|TRBJ1-2
TGTGCCATTATGGACGGCCGATCTAACTATGGCTACACCTTC
CAIMDGRSNYGYTF
>TRBD2|.|TRBV6-2/TRBV6-3|TRBJ2-7
TGTGCCAGCAGTTCCCTCCGTCCTAGCGGGAGATCCTACGAGCAGTACTTC
CASSSLRPSGRSYEQYF
>.|few|TRBV20-1|TRBJ2-6
TGCAGTGCTAGAGACCCTCGTTCGGACGTCCTGACTTTC
CSARDPRSDVLTF
>.|.|TRBV11-2|TRBJ2-5
TGTGCCAGCAGCTTAGCACTATCCTTCGAGACCCAGTACTTC
CASSLALSFETQYF
>TRBD2|.|TRBV10-3|TRBJ2-1
TGTGCCATCAGTGAAGGGACTAGCGGGGGAAGCTCCTACAATGAGCAGTTCTTC
CAISEGTSGGSSYNEQFF
>.|few|TRBV7-2|TRBJ2-3
TGTGCCAGCAGCCAGGGGACGGGGCTCGGGAATACGCAGTATTTT
CASSQGTGLGNTQYF
>.|.|TRBV18|TRBJ1-2
TGTGCCAGCCCACTCCAAGGTTCCGCAGAGACCTATGGCTACACCTTC
CASPLQGSAETYGYTF
>.|.|TRBV5-5|TRBJ1-5
TGTGCCAGCAGCTTGTATGTCCCCAGCAATCAGCCCCAGCATTTT
CASSLYVPSNQPQHF
>.|.|TRBV20-1|TRBJ2-1
TGCAGCGGGTTGGGCTCCTACAATGAGCAGTTCTTC
CSGLGSYNEQFF
>.|few|TRBV5-6|TRBJ1-6
TGTGCCAGCAGCCCGGTCCGGGGGGATTCACCCCTCCACTTT
CASSPVRGDSPLHF
>.|.|TRBV7-8|TRBJ1-3
TGTGCCAGCAGCTTAGGCCGGGTCTCTGGAAACACCGTATATTTT
CASSLGRVSGNTVYF
>TRBD2|.|TRBV27|TRBJ2-5
TGTGCCAGCGGTCTAGCGGGAGGGGGTTTTGCGTACTTC
CASGLAGGGFAYF
>TRBD1|few|TRBV10-1|TRBJ2-1
TGCGCCAGCAGTGACCCCCGGGACAGGAGCTCCTACAATGAGCAGTTCTTC
CASSDPRDRSSYNEQFF
>.|few|TRBV3-1|TRBJ2-6
TGTGCCAGCAGCCAAGGGCGGCTGACTGGGGCCAACGTCCTGACTTTC
CASSQGRLTGANVLTF
>.|few|TRBV7-2|TRBJ2-3
TGTGCCAGCAGCCCAATCCGGTCGGTCGGGGGCACAGATACGCAGTATTTT
CASSPIRSVGGTDTQYF
>.|.|TRBV3-1|TRBJ1-1
TGTGCCAGCAGCCGGATGGACAGTTATCAAGCTTTCTTT
CASSRMDSYQAFF
>TRBD1|few|TRBV6-1|TRBJ1-2
TGTGCCAGCAGTGAAGCCAGGGGGAGTATCTATGGCTACACCTTC
CASSEARGSIYGYTF
>TRBD1|.|TRBV5-1|TRBJ2-1
TGCGCCAGCAGCCCACCAGACAGGGGGGACAATGAGCAGTTCTTC
CASSPPDRGDNEQFF
>.|.|TRBV7-2|TRBJ2-1
TGTGCCAGCAGCTCTCCGGTCCATGAGCAGTTCTTC
CASSSPVHEQFF
>.|few|TRBV7-9|TRBJ2-7
TGTGCCAGCAGCTCAGGTCCCTCCCGGGGCGAGCAGTACTTC
CASSSGPSRGEQYF
>TRBD1|.|TRBV18|TRBJ1-1
TGTGCCAGCTCACCACCGGGACAGTTTGACACTGAAGCTTTCTTT
CASSPPGQFDTEAFF
>.|.|TRBV3-1|TRBJ1-2
TGTGCCAGCAGCCAAGCAGGGGAAGGCTACACCTTC
CASSQAGEGYTF
>.|.|TRBV11-2|TRBJ2-3
TGTGCCAGCACACTGGGGGCATCAGATACGCAGTATTTT
CASTLGASDTQYF
>.|.|TRBV10-3|TRBJ2-7
TGTGCCATCAGTCCATCCGGGGTCCACGAGCAGTACTTC
CAISPSGVHEQYF
>TRBD2|.|TRBV6-1|TRBJ2-3
TGTGCCAGCAGGACTAGCGGGGGCAAAGATACGCAGTATTTT
CASRTSGGKDTQYF
>.|.|TRBV20-1|TRBJ1-2
TGCAGTGCAGTCAAGGATGGCTACACCTTC
CSAVKDGYTF
>.|few|TRBV7-2|TRBJ2-3
TGTGCCAGCAGCCTCCAGAGCGGTCGCACAGATACGCAGTATTTT
CASSLQSGRTDTQYF
>TRBD2|few|TRBV2|TRBJ2-4
TGTGCCAGCACGATTGGACTAGCGCTGTTAGCCAAAAACATTCAGTACTTC
CASTIGLALLAKNIQYF
>.|once|TRBV2|TRBJ1-5
TGTGCCAGCAGCGATGGGACACCTTATCAGCCCCAGCATTTT
CASSDGTPYQPQHF